This paragraph covers one T cell receptor (beta chain) sequence. While infection was still active, Seattle patients were enrolled and then followed longitudinally. These data are taken from a study of blood T cell repertoires in COVID-19. Study at large: PBMCs, B-cell-depleted T cells, or T cells were the source of the cDNA or gDNA that made up the material.

Original methodology: Cell counts per sample came from amplifying reference gene primers. Assay used: immunoSEQ multiplex PCR; TCRdb lists only in-frame clones, some missing. The V and J calls and the clone size are those of that table, but D and trimming were determined from the DNA. The data show 250,000 or so clones, with around 90% seen just once and about 0.79% held by the top ten. The TCR comes from a man between 25 and 39 years old with COVID-19, enrolled during active disease. The sample taken for sequencing was peripheral blood.

The CDR3 DNA reads TGTGCCAGCAGCTTAGGACTAGCGGGGGGAACAGATACGCAGTATTTT. This translates into CASSLGLAGGTDTQYF. The genes are TRBV7-3 and TRBJ2-3, with 14 positions matching TRBD2. CDR3 length: 16 residues. Germline V gives CDR1 SGHTA, CDR2 FQGTGA. V trimming: 2 bases; J trimming: 3 bases; junction bases outside the gene matches: 1.